The following is a T cell receptor (beta chain) sequence with its context. There is no known antigen for this receptor. Per-base qualities were not stored, and no clone one base away is much larger. This entry belongs to a study of cytomegalovirus exposure and HLA in healthy donors (dated by TCRdb to 2015 to 2018). Background for the entire study: In an earlier analysis of under 600 of the donors, about 260 Gb of sequence data and 117 million unique TCR beta sequences from about 190 million T cells were reported. An early release covering 550 to 700 HLA-typed donors comprised approximately 300 gigabases of sequencing data and 85 million to 100 million unique TCR sequences. Of the roughly 410 genotyped donors, roughly 76% were placed in the genetic ancestry cluster associated with self-reported Caucasian donors. The aim of the study was to test whether cataloging public T cell receptors could identify signatures of past pathogen exposure. The study used immunosequencing to profile the T cell repertoires of 666 subjects and linked those repertoires to cytomegalovirus serostatus. In addition to the first cohort of 666 subjects, a separate validation cohort of approximately 130 different subjects was used. To predict cytomegalovirus infection status, the study brought together high-throughput TCR immunosequencing, statistical association of individual TCRs with disease status, and machine learning. A later analysis re-analyzed previously published TCR beta repertoires from 650 to 800 donors and added high-resolution HLA genotyping to study TCR occurrence patterns. Rather than drawing on any new phenotypic data, the later analysis identified candidate immune exposures from TCR beta sequences and the way those sequences occurred across donors. In an earlier analysis of over 550 of the donors, high-throughput TCR beta sequencing was used to judge whether each TCR beta V gene segment behaved as functional or pseudogenic. Donor age, sex, ethnicity and CMV serostatus were compiled together with the repertoire data. Genome-wide SNP genotypes for about 65% of the roughly 670 donors were used in a later genetic analysis, which treated that subset as a discovery cohort. All discovery cohort repertoires had been generated on a single sequencing platform. Both class I and class II loci were covered by HLA typing, at four-digit resolution. The number of donors typed differed by locus, with 629-630 for A, B, C, DRB1 and DQB1, 522 for DQA1, approximately 580 for DPA1, and roughly 450 for DPB1. A handful of DR-DQ haplotypes were treated as single units for association and clustering because of strong linkage in the cohort. Among about 400 genotyped donors of the cohort, an average of around 250,000 unique TCR beta nucleotide sequences was sequenced per donor, of which roughly 17% were non-productive.

The CDR3 starts with the cysteine, ends with the phenylalanine, and has 14 residues. Only the CDR3 portion is preserved as DNA: 42 bases, with reading frame beginning at the first base. Germline trimming: 3 bases from V, 4 bases from J; junction bases outside gene matches: 5. Via the germline V gene (reference sequence), CDR1 is SEHNR and CDR2 FQNEAQ. Paper-wide results and their limitations: In a later analysis, several top co-occurrence clusters were reported to appear linked to parvovirus B19, influenza, CMV and Epstein-Barr virus. According to a later genetic analysis, donors in an Asian-associated ancestry cluster had fewer N-insertions in productive TCRs than the approximately 700-donor mean. Three of the identified cytomegalovirus-associated TCR beta chains were confirmed in vitro to be specific for cytomegalovirus antigens. Presence/absence analyses assumed roughly uniform sequencing depth across donors, an assumption that may not hold. A further reported finding was that TCR beta sequences accurately predicted the HLA-A and HLA-B alleles for most subjects in the first cohort. In an earlier analysis of fewer than 750 of the donors, most TCR beta V segments were observed in productive rearrangements about 90% or about 30% of the time, broadly matching IMGT annotations. The cohort was sequenced for TCR beta chains only, and without alpha or paired-chain data the features that could be detected were limited. A cluster of highly shared sequence variants was judged likely to represent a technical artifact of the sequencing pipeline. In a later analysis, TCR association rates were found to vary across HLA loci, with the most associated TCRs seen for DRB1 alleles and the fewest for HLA-C alleles. Immune exposure information for the cohort was limited to CMV serostatus. In a later analysis, HLA-associated TCR beta chains were found to be more clonally expanded and to have lower generation probabilities than equally common non-associated chains. Most TCR sequences were seen in very few donors, while some public TCRs were found in many individuals. According to the authors, the approach could potentially be generalized to other disease states and immunological phenotypes. When HLA alleles, especially DR and DQ, strongly co-occurred, attributing TCR associations to individual alleles was difficult. The classifier was reported to diagnose cytomegalovirus status with high specificity and sensitivity in both the original and validation cohorts. A later analysis associated 16,951 TCR beta sequences with specific HLA alleles at a false discovery rate of 0.05. In a later genetic analysis, a missense DCLRE1C variant was associated with V-gene and J-gene trimming of TCR beta chains, and the association was replicated in an independent cohort. The study listed over 150 TCR beta chains as associated with cytomegalovirus. Correlated functional status among segregating V segments might be attributable to linkage disequilibrium, but an unknown experimental factor could not be ruled out. Because the 87-base-pair reads could not distinguish some IMGT-functional V segments, including TRBV6-2 and TRBV6-3, those segments were excluded. Because HLA typing was unavailable for some donors at each locus, only the typed subset was used in association tests. A later analysis found that most CMV-associated TCR beta chains appeared HLA-restricted, with HLA associations seemingly driven largely by CMV exposure. Because counts were too low, seventeen rarely observed V segments, including chromosome 9 orphons, were left out of the earlier analysis of some 640 of the donors.

The cohort consisted of 600 or so healthy bone marrow donors. At the time of sampling, every cohort member was nominally healthy, though immune exposures that went unrecorded were likely present. The donor tested CMV seronegative and was one of the 352 seronegative cohort members. A peripheral blood sample was provided by each donor, and peripheral blood mononuclear cells were used for TCR beta sequencing. Genomic DNA extraction from the blood cell samples was performed with the Qiagen DNeasy Blood Extraction Kit. The library was generated by the immunoSEQ multiplex PCR assay. A mixture of 60 forward primers for TCR Vbeta segments and 13 reverse primers for TCR Jbeta segments was used in the multiplex PCR. The CDR3 region of rearranged TCR beta genes was amplified from genomic DNA by a multiplex PCR assay. On the Illumina HiSeq System, the amplified TCR beta libraries were sequenced as 87-base-pair reads. The original methods were these. In a later analysis, about 80 million unique TCR beta chains were counted across the 500 to 700 repertoires, and around 11 million of these chains were shared by at least two donors. Raw reads were error-corrected and collapsed into unique sequences with a nearest-neighbor algorithm that merged closely related sequences to remove PCR and sequencing errors. Alignment of CDR3 sequences to IMGT reference sequences was used to assign V, D and J gene segments. For a sequence to be retained, a match of at least six nucleotides to both a V gene segment and a J gene segment was required. A rearrangement counted as productive if the CDR3 had no stop codons and remained in frame with V and J, and every other rearrangement counted as non-productive. CDR3 was defined by IMGT convention, running from the second conserved V-encoded cysteine to the conserved J-encoded phenylalanine. The earlier analysis of around 640 of the donors excluded sequences that lacked an unambiguous match to a single V gene segment. In an earlier analysis of several hundred of the donors, a V segment was called functional when productive rearrangements were above 56.7%, and segregating when the standard deviation between donors exceeded 5%. A statistical classification framework was built for diagnosing cytomegalovirus status from the catalog of TCR beta chain sequences. In a later analysis, V and J genes were assigned by comparing TCR nucleotide sequences against IMGT/GENE-DB human TR gene sequences. The TCRdist pipeline was used in a later analysis to assign CDR3 sequences and most-parsimonious VDJ recombination scenarios. A later analysis defined each TCR beta chain by its CDR3 amino acid sequence plus V-gene family, and excluded reads lacking a unique V-gene family. As a way to deal with suspected cross-contamination and a sequencing artifact, a later analysis dropped roughly 620 nucleotide sequences that were highly shared and had low generation probability. For each public chain, a later analysis derived a clonal expansion index from normalized ranks of inferred template counts within each repertoire. In a later analysis, generation probabilities were computed using a VDJ recombination model fitted to out-of-frame rearrangements, and the results were checked against IGoR. A later analysis scored TCR-TCR, TCR-HLA and TCR-CMV co-occurrence with hypergeometric tests, applying a repertoire-size bias correction to TCR pairs. False discovery rates were estimated in a later analysis by permuting HLA or CMV assignments 20 times. In a later analysis, co-occurring TCRs were grouped using DBSCAN, with TCRdist sequence similarity added in when clustering inside HLA-allele-positive subsets. Repertoires with fewer than 30,000 or more than 120,000 public chains, plus five repertoires with anomalous nucleotide sharing, were excluded from co-occurrence clustering. This is the immuneACCESS table as TCRdb keeps it, with only in-frame sequences that have V and J called. A part of the clones is gone; compared with another copy, unresolved V genes explain less than half, and the rest is unexplained. The DNA was the basis for D and trimming; V, J and clone size are from that table. This sample is represented by approximately 77,000 clones; 78% of them were singletons. The top ten clonotypes cover less than 4.5% of the sample.

The receptor was isolated from a middle-aged man in good health and CMV-seronegative. The chain is made from TRBV7-9 and TRBJ1-1; the central 7 bases match TRBD1. The sample was PBMCs. The CDR3 has the sequence CASSFQGGGTEAFF. The DNA sequence is given as TGTGCCAGCAGCTTCCAAGGGGGCGGCACTGAAGCTTTCTTT.